The rows below give T cell receptor beta chains drawn from one sample of a study of blood T cells in healthy people across ages. TCRdb recomputed calls from the 5' RACE reads with MiXCR, one row per CDR3 protein. The table shows roughly 550,000 distinct CDR3 sequences, with about 25% occurring only once. The same sample was also studied in work on T cells of mothers and their children.

Sequenced sample: blood. The origin of the receptors is a boy aged 5-17 years in good health. Each CDR3 is given without its conserved first and last residue.

V: TRBV6-5; CDR3: ASSDRTGGDEKLF
V: TRBV28; CDR3: ASSPESRTEPALPQH
V: TRBV4-1; CDR3: ASTAAGGETDTQY
V: TRBV20-1; CDR3: SARDRPGERLRTDTQY
V: TRBV27; CDR3: ASSTNVRGRQETQY
V: TRBV4-3; CDR3: ASSQTGTSQETQY
V: TRBV27; CDR3: ASDSLTSGGALDTQY
V: TRBV10-3; CDR3: AISIGEYNSPLH
V: TRBV6-7; CDR3: ASSYLLAGAQETQY
V: TRBV25-1; CDR3: ASTPASGDLGGQETQY
V: TRBV19; CDR3: ASRPGQRHYGYT
V: TRBV5-1; CDR3: ASSSFPTGTPGGGTEAF
V: TRBV12-3/TRBV12-4; CDR3: ASSPEGGNQETQY
V: TRBV2; CDR3: ASSESRRGSDEKLF
V: TRBV6-1; CDR3: ASRGRGLSYEQY
V: TRBV6-5; CDR3: ASSYGWTSTDTQY
V: TRBV3-1; CDR3: ASSQGTGVNSPLH
V: TRBV3-1; CDR3: ASSQDIGSTGELF
V: TRBV18; CDR3: ASSPNEGTTDTQY
V: TRBV27; CDR3: ASSLSYRQGGQPQH
V: TRBV9; CDR3: ASSPPLGSAGELF
V: TRBV6-1; CDR3: ASKRQGSGSGANVLT
V: TRBV14; CDR3: ASSPSFQGVQF
V: TRBV28; CDR3: ASSLLREKLF
V: TRBV6-2/TRBV6-3; CDR3: ASSSDRPTSTDTQY
V: TRBV24-1; CDR3: ATSDPGRGYTQY
V: TRBV7-6; CDR3: ASSPLPGHQESYEQY
V: TRBV12-3/TRBV12-4; CDR3: AGSMGQIYNEQF
V: TRBV20-1; CDR3: SAGMRDFHPYEQY
V: TRBV28; CDR3: AAGETQY
V: TRBV7-9; CDR3: ASSPRTSGRAGDTQY
V: TRBV9; CDR3: ASSVGADKNIQY
V: TRBV6-5; CDR3: ASSYFSGTGGAEYSGNTIY
V: TRBV27; CDR3: ASRGDREFYNEQF
V: TRBV6-2/TRBV6-3; CDR3: ASSNPATGAVTGFGYA
V: TRBV5-1; CDR3: ASSSPLEGQGANTGELF
V: TRBV6-1; CDR3: ASSEPFRGETKNIQY
V: TRBV12-3/TRBV12-4; CDR3: ASSRTKLNTEAF
V: TRBV4-1; CDR3: ASSQAWVGTEAF
V: TRBV29-1; CDR3: SVVFEGANTEAF